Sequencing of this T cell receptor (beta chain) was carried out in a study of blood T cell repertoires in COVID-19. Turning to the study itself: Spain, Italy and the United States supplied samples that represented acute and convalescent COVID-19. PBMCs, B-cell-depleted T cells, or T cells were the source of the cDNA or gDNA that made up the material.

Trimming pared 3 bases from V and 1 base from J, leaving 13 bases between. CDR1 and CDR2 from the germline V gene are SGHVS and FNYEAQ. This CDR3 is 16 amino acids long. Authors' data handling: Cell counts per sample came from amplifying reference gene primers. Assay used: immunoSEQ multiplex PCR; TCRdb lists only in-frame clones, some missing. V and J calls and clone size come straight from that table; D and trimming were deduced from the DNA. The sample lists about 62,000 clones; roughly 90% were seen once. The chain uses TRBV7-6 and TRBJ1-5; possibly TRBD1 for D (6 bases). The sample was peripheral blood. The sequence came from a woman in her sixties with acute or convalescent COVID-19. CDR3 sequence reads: CASSLGHLGSNQPQHF. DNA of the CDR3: TGTGCCAGCAGCTTGGGACACCTGGGGAGCAATCAGCCCCAGCATTTT.